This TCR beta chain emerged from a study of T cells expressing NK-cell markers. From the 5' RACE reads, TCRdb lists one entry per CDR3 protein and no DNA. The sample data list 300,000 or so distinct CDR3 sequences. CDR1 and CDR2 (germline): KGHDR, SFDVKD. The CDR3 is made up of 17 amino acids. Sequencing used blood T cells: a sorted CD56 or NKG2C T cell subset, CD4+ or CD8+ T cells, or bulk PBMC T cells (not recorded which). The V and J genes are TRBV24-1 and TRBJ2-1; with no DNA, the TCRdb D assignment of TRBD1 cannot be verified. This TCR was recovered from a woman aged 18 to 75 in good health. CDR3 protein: CATSLPGDRSSYNEQFF.